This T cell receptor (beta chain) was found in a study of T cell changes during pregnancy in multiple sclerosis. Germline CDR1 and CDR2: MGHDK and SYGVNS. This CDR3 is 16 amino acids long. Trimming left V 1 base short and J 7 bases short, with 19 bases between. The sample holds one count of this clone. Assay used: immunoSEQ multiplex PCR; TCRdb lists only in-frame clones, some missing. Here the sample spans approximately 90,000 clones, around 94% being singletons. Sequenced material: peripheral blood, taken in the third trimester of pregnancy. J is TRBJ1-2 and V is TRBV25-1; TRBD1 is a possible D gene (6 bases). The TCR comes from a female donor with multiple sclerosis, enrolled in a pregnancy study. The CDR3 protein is CASSEWGVGGSSGYTF. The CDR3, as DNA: TGTGCCAGCAGTGAATGGGGAGTAGGGGGTTCCTCTGGCTACACCTTC.